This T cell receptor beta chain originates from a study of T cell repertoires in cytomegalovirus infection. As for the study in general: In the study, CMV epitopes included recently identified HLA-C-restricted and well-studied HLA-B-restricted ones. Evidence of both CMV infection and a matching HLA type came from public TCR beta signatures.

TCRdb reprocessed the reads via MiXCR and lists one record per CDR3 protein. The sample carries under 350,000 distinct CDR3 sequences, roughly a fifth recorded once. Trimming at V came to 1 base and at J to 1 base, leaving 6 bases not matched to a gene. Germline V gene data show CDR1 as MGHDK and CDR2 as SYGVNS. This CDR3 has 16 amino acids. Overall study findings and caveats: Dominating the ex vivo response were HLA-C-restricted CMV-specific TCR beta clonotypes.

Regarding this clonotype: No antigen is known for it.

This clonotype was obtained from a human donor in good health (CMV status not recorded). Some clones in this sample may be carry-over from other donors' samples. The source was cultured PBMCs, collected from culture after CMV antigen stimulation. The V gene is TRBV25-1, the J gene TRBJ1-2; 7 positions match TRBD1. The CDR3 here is CASSEWGGGNNYGYTF. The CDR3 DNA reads TGTGCCAGCAGTGAATGGGGAGGGGGCAATAACTATGGCTACACCTTC.